Detailed here is one TCR beta chain. There are 12 residues in the CDR3. V lost 5 bases, J lost 4 bases, and 9 bases lay in between. CDR1 is SGHNT, CDR2 YYREEE, per germline (reference sequence). This sample is drawn from a study of blood T cell repertoires in COVID-19. Produced via immunoSEQ multiplex PCR; TCRdb's table is partial and in-frame only. The table lists 100,000 to 150,000 clones, over 75% of them singletons. Material: peripheral blood. V and J are TRBV5-4 and TRBJ1-1; no clear D gene. This receptor was identified in a woman at least 80 years old with acute or convalescent COVID-19. In nucleotides, the CDR3 is TGTGCCAGCAGTCTCAGCGGCACTGAAGCTTTCTTT. This sequence encodes CASSLSGTEAFF.